These T cell receptor beta chains were read from a single sample in a study of blood T cell repertoires in COVID-19. Sequenced by immunoSEQ multiplex PCR; TCRdb stores in-frame clones only, minus some. Among about 190,000 clones listed, around four fifths were seen once. Sequenced input: peripheral blood. These receptors were collected from a woman between 65 and 79 years old with active or convalescent COVID-19. Both conserved end residues are part of each CDR3. Each record gives: J gene, D gene, clone size, V gene, CDR3 DNA, CDR3 protein. A D gene is named only where the DNA matches it firmly. Expanded clones are given a class, and other clones once, few, many or no size at all.

TRBJ2-2 | TRBD2 | - | TRBV20-1 | TGCAGTGCTAGTGCAGGCGGGACTACACTCACCGGGGAGCTGTTTTTT | CSASAGGTTLTGELFF
TRBJ1-1 | - | once | TRBV19 | TGTGCCAGTAGTACTCAACAGGGTATGAACACTGAAGCTTTCTTT | CASSTQQGMNTEAFF
TRBJ1-1 | TRBD1 | - | TRBV27 | TGTGCCAGCAGTTTATTTAACAGGGGTACTGAAGCTTTCTTT | CASSLFNRGTEAFF
TRBJ2-6 | TRBD2 | - | TRBV10-3 | TGTGCCATAGGACTAGCGGGAGGTTCTGGGGCCAACGTCCTGACTTTC | CAIGLAGGSGANVLTF
TRBJ1-5 | - | - | TRBV28 | TGTGCCACCAGGGAGGGACCTCAGCCCCAGCATTTT | CATREGPQPQHF
TRBJ1-6 | TRBD1 | - | TRBV6-5 | TGTGCCAGCAGTTCCCTGACAGGGGGGGAATCACCCCTCCACTTT | CASSSLTGGESPLHF
TRBJ2-7 | - | - | TRBV6-2/TRBV6-3 | TGTGCCAGCAGTTACTCGCGGGTAAGCTCCTACGAGCAGTACTTC | CASSYSRVSSYEQYF
TRBJ2-7 | - | many | TRBV5-1 | TGCGCCAGCAGCTTGGCCGGAGGGAGTTACGAGCAGTACTTC | CASSLAGGSYEQYF
TRBJ2-3 | - | - | TRBV3-1/TRBV3-2 | TGTGCCAGCAGCCAGTCGAGCGGGAGCACAGATACGCAGTATTTT | CASSQSSGSTDTQYF
TRBJ1-2 | TRBD1 | - | TRBV5-1 | TGCGCCAGCGGACCGGGACAGGGTCGTAGCTATGGCTACACCTTC | CASGPGQGRSYGYTF
TRBJ2-3 | - | - | TRBV2 | TGTGCCAGCAGTGAAGATGGAGGGGATGGAGATACGCAGTATTTT | CASSEDGGDGDTQYF
TRBJ2-3 | - | once | TRBV28 | TGTGCCAGCAGTTTCAGCACAGACGGCACAGATACGCAGTATTTT | CASSFSTDGTDTQYF
TRBJ2-3 | TRBD2 | - | TRBV27 | TGTGCCAGCAGTTTAACGGGAGGGCCTCCAGATACGCAGTATTTT | CASSLTGGPPDTQYF
TRBJ1-2 | TRBD1 | - | TRBV5-1 | TGCGCCAGCCGCCCCAGGGGGTTTTCGGGCCGCTACTATGGCTACACCTTC | CASRPRGFSGRYYGYTF
TRBJ2-7 | - | - | TRBV4-1 | TGCGCCAGCAGTCTCCGGGACAACTACGAGCAGTACTTC | CASSLRDNYEQYF
TRBJ2-6 | TRBD1 | - | TRBV6-5 | TGTGCCAGCAGTCCTGATGGACAGGCTCGAGCGACTTTC | CASSPDGQARATF
TRBJ2-2 | TRBD2 | - | TRBV4-2 | TGTGCCAGCAGCCAAGAAGGGACTAGCGGGAGTAAAAGGGAGCTGTTTTTT | CASSQEGTSGSKRELFF
TRBJ2-2 | TRBD2 | - | TRBV5-1 | TGCGCCAGCAGCTTGATGGGATTCTTGCGGGGACTAGCGGGAGGGCTGAACACCGGGGAGCTGTTTTTT | CASSLMGFLRGLAGGLNTGELFF
TRBJ1-4 | TRBD1 | - | TRBV9 | TGTGCCAGCAGCCCCCGGGAGGGGGCCAATGAAAAACTGTTTTTT | CASSPREGANEKLFF
TRBJ2-7 | TRBD2 | once | TRBV9 | TGTGCCAGCAGCCCCCAGCGGGAGGCGCCTGTCGAGCAGTACTTC | CASSPQREAPVEQYF
TRBJ2-3 | - | - | TRBV12-3/TRBV12-4 | TGTGCCTCCAAACAGGGTGGTACAGATACGCAGTATTTT | CASKQGGTDTQYF
TRBJ2-2 | - | - | TRBV5-1 | TGCGCCAGCAGCCTTGGCCGGGACAACGCCGGGGAGCTGTTTTTT | CASSLGRDNAGELFF
TRBJ2-7 | - | - | TRBV3-1/TRBV3-2 | TGTGCCAGCAGCCCCCAGGAGGGAAGAAGGGGGCTTTACGAGCAGTACTTC | CASSPQEGRRGLYEQYF
TRBJ2-2 | TRBD2 | - | TRBV19 | TGTGCCAGTACCGGACTAGCGGGAACCGGGGAGCTGTTTTTT | CASTGLAGTGELFF
TRBJ2-3 | - | - | TRBV19 | TGTGCCACCGCCAGGGGATTTGGCACAGATACGCAGTATTTT | CATARGFGTDTQYF
TRBJ2-7 | TRBD1 | - | TRBV30 | TGTGCCTGGATCGGCTTGTCGGACAGGGGGTCTTACGAGCAGTACTTC | CAWIGLSDRGSYEQYF
TRBJ2-7 | - | - | TRBV7-2 | TGTGCCAGCAGCTTGGAAACCGGGAGAGCCGAGCAGTACTTC | CASSLETGRAEQYF
TRBJ2-1 | - | - | TRBV7-2 | TGTGCCAGCAGCTTAAGCAGGGGAACCTACAATGAGCAGTTCTTC | CASSLSRGTYNEQFF
TRBJ2-5 | TRBD1 | - | TRBV5-1 | TGCGCCAGCAGCTTGGCCACAGGGGGCCGAGAGACCCAGTACTTC | CASSLATGGRETQYF
TRBJ2-1 | TRBD2 | - | TRBV5-6 | TGTGCCAGCAGCTTGGGGCGGGAGCCAAAGAATGAGCAGTTCTTC | CASSLGREPKNEQFF
TRBJ1-5 | - | - | TRBV21-1 | TGTGCCAGCGTTAGGACAGGACCCTCCTCTGGCAATCAGCCCCAGCATTTT | CASVRTGPSSGNQPQHF
TRBJ2-1 | - | - | TRBV29-1 | TGCAGCCCGAGGGATGGCTACAATGAGCAGTTCTTC | CSPRDGYNEQFF
TRBJ2-1 | - | - | TRBV28 | TGTGCCAGCAGCTCAAGACAGAGCTCCTACAATGAGCAGTTCTTC | CASSSRQSSYNEQFF
TRBJ2-1 | TRBD2 | - | TRBV6-2/TRBV6-3 | TGTGCCAGCAGCCCTCTGACTAGCGGGATCTCCTACAATGAGCAGTTCTTC | CASSPLTSGISYNEQFF
TRBJ2-3 | - | - | TRBV5-1 | TGCGCCAGCAGCTTGGTCTCCCGACTATCCGGGGGAGATACGCAGTATTTT | CASSLVSRLSGGDTQYF